The 20 T cell receptor beta chains in this list originate from one sample, sequenced in a study of shared clonotypes between healthy human individuals. Sequenced by immunoSEQ multiplex PCR; TCRdb stores in-frame clones only, minus some. The sample lists some 550,000 clones; 95% to 98% were seen once. Sequenced material: naive CD4+ T cells sorted from blood. Subset of the sample: CD45RA+ positively selected. These receptors were taken from a woman in her twenties or thirties in good health.

The chain carries TRBV28 and TRBJ2-7, with 7 bases aligning to TRBD2. The CDR3 totals 13 residues. V gave up 5 bases and J gave up 4 bases; unmatched junction bases: 5. Germline V gene data show CDR1 as MDHEN and CDR2 as SYDVKM. The chain's CDR3 is CASSTNGGYEQYF. CDR3 coding DNA: TGTGCCAGCAGTACGAACGGGGGGTACGAGCAGTACTTC.

This clone was observed once. This CDR3 is CASSLGGGNEQFF. The CDR3, as DNA: TGTGCCAGCAGCTTAGGGGGTGGGAATGAGCAGTTCTTC. This chain connects TRBV7-7 to TRBJ2-1; no firm D call. The CDR3 totals 13 residues. Germline CDR1 is SSHAT and CDR2 is FNYEAQ (reference sequence). The V and J ends lost 1 base and 7 bases respectively, with 8 bases between them.

The V and J genes are TRBV7-3 and TRBJ1-1; D not resolved. CDR1 SGHTA and CDR2 FQGTGA come from the germline V gene. CDR3 length: 15 residues. V was shortened by 5 bases and J by 1 base, with 14 bases between the two germline ends. The DNA of the CDR3 is TGTGCCAGCAGCCTGTCTACCAATACGAACACTGAAGCTTTCTTT. Protein product: CASSLSTNTNTEAFF.

The rearrangement joins TRBV5-5 to TRBJ1-1; D gene unclear. Germline values: CDR1 SGHKS, CDR2 YYEKEE (reference sequence). The CDR3 is 14 residues long. Trimming removed 1 base at V and 4 bases at J, with 11 bases between. In DNA form, the CDR3 reads TGTGCCAGCAGCTTGTCTATGGTGGCCACTGAAGCTTTCTTT. Amino acids: CASSLSMVATEAFF. The entire variable domain, with the rest obtained from reference TRBV5-5 and TRBJ1-1, is as follows: DAGVTQSPTHLIKTRGQQVTLRCSPISGHKSVSWYQQVLGQGPQFIFQYYEKEERGRGNFPDRFSARQFPNYSSELNVNALLLGDSALYLCASSLSMVATEAFFGQGTRLTVV.

This chain links TRBV23-1 with TRBJ2-1; TRBD2 matches at 8 bases. TRBV23-1 is labeled an ORF, and its function is uncertain. The CDR3 sequence is 15 residues long. J was trimmed by 6 bases and V by 2 bases; bases with no gene match: 6. CDR3 amino acids: CASSQPGLAFNEQFF. CDR3 sequence (DNA): TGCGCCAGCAGTCAACCAGGACTAGCCTTCAATGAGCAGTTCTTC.

The genes are TRBV5-6 and TRBJ2-5; D possibly matches TRBD1 or TRBD2 (5 bases each). CDR3 size: 15 residues. The germline CDR1 and CDR2 sequences are SGHDT and YYEEEE. The V end lost 1 base, the J end lost 5 bases, and 15 bases lay between the germline ends. The DNA for the CDR3 is TGTGCCAGCAGCTTGAGAATCTGGGGCGGGGAGACCCAGTACTTC. Translated: CASSLRIWGGETQYF. Full variable domain (outside the CDR3, taken from reference TRBV5-6 and TRBJ2-5): DAGVTQSPTHLIKTRGQQVTLRCSPKSGHDTVSWYQQALGQGPQFIFQYYEEEERQRGNFPDRFSGHQFPNYSSELNVNALLLGDSALYLCASSLRIWGGETQYFGPGTRLLVL.

This sequence joins TRBV9 and TRBJ2-1; no reliable D call. Looked up from germline, CDR1 is SGDLS and CDR2 is YYNGEE. Trimming stripped 0 bases from V and 6 bases from J, with 19 bases between. This CDR3 is built from 17 residues. The chain's CDR3 is CASSVEGSIPLRNEQFF. DNA for the CDR3: TGTGCCAGCAGCGTAGAGGGTAGCATCCCCTTACGCAATGAGCAGTTCTTC.

Here the CDR3 DNA reads TGTGCCAGCAAAGCAGACAGGAATGACGAGCAGTACTTC. It yields the protein CASKADRNDEQYF. The V gene is TRBV6-4, the J gene TRBJ2-7, with D tentatively TRBD1 (6 bases). CDR1 and CDR2 (germline): MRHNA, SNTAGT. Trimming cost V 7 bases and J 5 bases, with 15 bases left between them. This CDR3 contains 13 residues.

The chain recombines TRBV19 with TRBJ2-1; TRBD2 matches 8 bases. CDR3 length: 15 residues. V was clipped by 6 bases and J by 8 bases; unmatched bases: 12. The germline gives CDR1 LNHDA, CDR2 SQIVND (reference sequence). CDR3 nucleotides: TGTGCCAGTAGGGACCCGAGCGGGAGCATGTATGAGCAGTTCTTC. The encoded protein is CASRDPSGSMYEQFF.

The chain joins TRBV6-5 to TRBJ2-7; 10 nucleotides match TRBD2. The CDR3 covers 15 residues. Germline V lookup: CDR1 MNHEY, CDR2 SVGAGI. The junction had 5 bases not matched to a gene; V was cut back by 3 bases and J by 3 bases. The CDR3 sequence is CASSYSGLAVYEQYF. The CDR3 DNA reads as TGTGCCAGCAGTTATTCCGGACTAGCGGTCTACGAGCAGTACTTC.

The CDR3 sequence is CASSTTPGPAYEQYF. CDR3 nucleotides: TGTGCCAGCAGTACTACACCGGGACCCGCCTACGAGCAGTACTTC. The V gene is TRBV6-5, the J gene TRBJ2-7; D could derive from TRBD1 or TRBD2 (5 bases each). The CDR3 covers 15 residues. Trimming took 5 bases from V and 2 from J, leaving 16 bases between them. The germline CDR1 and CDR2 sequences are MNHEY and SVGAGI.

The V call is TRBV11-2, the J call TRBJ2-7; 7 nucleotides align to TRBD1. The CDR3 length is 14 residues. V dropped 5 bases and J dropped 1; count of bases not matched to a gene: 5. Germline loops: CDR1 SGHAT, CDR2 FQNNGV. The CDR3 sequence is CASSPGRGSYEQYF. In DNA, the CDR3 is TGTGCCAGCAGCCCAGGCAGGGGGTCCTACGAGCAGTACTTC. Full variable domain (rest looked up from reference TRBV11-2 and TRBJ2-7): EAGVAQSPRYKIIEKRQSVAFWCNPISGHATLYWYQQILGQGPKLLIQFQNNGVVDDSQLPKDRFSAERLKGVDSTLKIQPAKLEDSAVYLCASSPGRGSYEQYFGPGTRLTVT.

The genes are TRBV2 and TRBJ2-3; 11 bases line up with TRBD1. Germline V gene lookup returns CDR1 SNHLY and CDR2 FYNNEI. The CDR3 loop spans 15 amino acids. Losses at the gene ends were 3 bases for V and 5 bases for J; bases not matched to a gene: 4. CDR3 in DNA: TGTGCCAGCAGTGAGTGGGGACAGGGGGAAGATACGCAGTATTTT. The encoded protein is CASSEWGQGEDTQYF.

The gene calls are TRBV4-1 and TRBJ2-7; D call uncertain. Trimming stripped 3 bases from V and 1 base from J, with 10 bases between. This CDR3 region has 14 residues. CDR1 MGHRA and CDR2 YSYEKL come from the germline V gene. The CDR3 spells CASSHAGSSYEQYF. CDR3 coding DNA: TGCGCCAGCAGCCACGCTGGGTCTTCCTACGAGCAGTACTTC.

The CDR3 loop reads CASNPGFGYGYTF. The CDR3 DNA is TGTGCCAGCAATCCGGGGTTTGGCTATGGCTACACCTTC. The chain couples TRBV27 to TRBJ1-2; D is undetermined. Germline V gene lookup returns CDR1 MNHEY and CDR2 SMNVEV (reference sequence). V shed 7 bases and J shed 4 bases, with 13 bases lying between them. CDR3 length: 13 residues.

V and J are TRBV28 and TRBJ2-7; D is uncertain. The V gene's germline CDR1 is MDHEN and CDR2 SYDVKM. The V gene lost 8 bases and the J gene lost 0 bases, with 14 bases spanning the gap. CDR3 length equals 14 residues. CDR3 in amino acids: CASRGRVASYEQYF. CDR3 nucleotides: TGTGCCAGCCGCGGTAGGGTGGCCTCCTACGAGCAGTACTTC.

The chain has TRBV9 and TRBJ2-5, with D perhaps TRBD2 (5 bases). TRBJ2-7 explains the end of the DNA better; the J call may be wrong. This CDR3 has 13 amino acids. From germline, CDR1 is SGDLS and CDR2 YYNGEE. CDR3 nucleotide sequence: TGTGCCAGCAGCGAAGGCGGGCCCTACGAGCAGTACTTC. Amino acids: CASSEGGPYEQYF.

The chain recombines TRBV28 with TRBJ2-7, with 16 bases lining up with TRBD2. The CDR3 extends over 20 amino acids. CDR1 is MDHEN, CDR2 SYDVKM, per germline. The junction had 14 bases not matched to a gene; V was cut back by 6 bases and J by 0 bases. The CDR3 bases are TGTGCCAGCAGCAACCCTCCGCCGGGACTAGCGGGAGGGGACTCCTACGAGCAGTACTTC. Protein: CASSNPPPGLAGGDSYEQYF.

The chain has TRBV7-9 and TRBJ2-1; D is possibly TRBD2 (6 bases). The CDR3 is 14 amino acids. V was cut by 1 base and J by 4 bases, with 8 bases left in between. Per germline, CDR1 SEHNR and CDR2 FQNEAQ (reference sequence). Here the CDR3 reads CASSLDGTYNEQFF. For the CDR3, the DNA is TGTGCCAGCAGCTTAGATGGGACTTACAATGAGCAGTTCTTC.

This rearrangement joins TRBV10-2 to TRBJ1-4, with D maybe TRBD1 (6 bases). Looked up from germline, CDR1 is WSHSY and CDR2 is SAAADI. CDR3 length: 14 amino acids. Trimming took 6 bases from V and 4 from J, leaving 12 bases between them. The CDR3 DNA sequence: TGCGCCAGCAGAATCGCAGGGGTTAATGAAAAACTGTTTTTT. Its translation is CASRIAGVNEKLFF.